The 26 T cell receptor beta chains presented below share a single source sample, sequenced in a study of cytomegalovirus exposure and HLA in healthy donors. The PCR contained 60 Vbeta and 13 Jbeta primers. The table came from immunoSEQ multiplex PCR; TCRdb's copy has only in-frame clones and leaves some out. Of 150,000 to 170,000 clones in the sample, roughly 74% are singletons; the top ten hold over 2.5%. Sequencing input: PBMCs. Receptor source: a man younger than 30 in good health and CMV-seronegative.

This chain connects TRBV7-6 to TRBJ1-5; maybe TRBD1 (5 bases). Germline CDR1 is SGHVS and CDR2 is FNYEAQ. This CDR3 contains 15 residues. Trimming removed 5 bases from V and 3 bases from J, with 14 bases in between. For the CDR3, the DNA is TGTGCCAGCAGCCGGCGGGGGGATAACAATCAGCCCCAGCATTTT. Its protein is CASSRRGDNNQPQHF.

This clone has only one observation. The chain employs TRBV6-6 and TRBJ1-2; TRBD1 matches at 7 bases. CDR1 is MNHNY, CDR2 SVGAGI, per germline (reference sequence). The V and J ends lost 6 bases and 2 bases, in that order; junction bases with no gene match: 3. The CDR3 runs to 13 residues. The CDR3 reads CASSPTGNYGYTF. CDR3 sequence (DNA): TGTGCCAGCAGCCCGACAGGGAACTATGGCTACACCTTC.

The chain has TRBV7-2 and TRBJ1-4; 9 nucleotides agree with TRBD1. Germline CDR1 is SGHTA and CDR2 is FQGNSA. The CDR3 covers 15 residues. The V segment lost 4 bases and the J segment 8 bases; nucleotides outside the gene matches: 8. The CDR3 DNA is TGTGCCAGCAGCTCACCGGGACAGGGCCCGGAAAAACTGTTTTTT. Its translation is CASSSPGQGPEKLFF.

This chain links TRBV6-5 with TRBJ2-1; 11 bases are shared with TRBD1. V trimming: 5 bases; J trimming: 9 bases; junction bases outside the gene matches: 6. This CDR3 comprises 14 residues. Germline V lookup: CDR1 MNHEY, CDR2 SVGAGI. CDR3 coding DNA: TGTGCCAGCAGTACACGGACAGGGGGCCTTGAGCAGTTCTTC. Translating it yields CASSTRTGGLEQFF.

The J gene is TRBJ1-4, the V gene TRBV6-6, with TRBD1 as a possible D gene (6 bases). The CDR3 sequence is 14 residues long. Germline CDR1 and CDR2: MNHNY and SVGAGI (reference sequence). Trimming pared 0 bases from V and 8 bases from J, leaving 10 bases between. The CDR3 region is CASSYSTGSEKLFF. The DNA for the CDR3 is TGTGCCAGCAGTTACTCGACAGGATCGGAAAAACTGTTTTTT.

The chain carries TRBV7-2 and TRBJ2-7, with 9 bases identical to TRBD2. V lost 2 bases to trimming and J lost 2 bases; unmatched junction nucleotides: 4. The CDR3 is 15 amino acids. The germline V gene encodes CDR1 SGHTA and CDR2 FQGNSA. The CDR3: CASSLQGGGAYEQYF. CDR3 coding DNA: TGTGCCAGCAGCTTACAGGGCGGGGGGGCCTACGAGCAGTACTTC. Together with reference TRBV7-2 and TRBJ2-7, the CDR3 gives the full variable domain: GAGVSQSPSNKVTEKGKDVELRCDPISGHTALYWYRQSLGQGLEFLIYFQGNSAPDKSGLPSDRFSAERTGGSVSTLTIQRTQQEDSAVYLCASSLQGGGAYEQYFGPGTRLTVT.

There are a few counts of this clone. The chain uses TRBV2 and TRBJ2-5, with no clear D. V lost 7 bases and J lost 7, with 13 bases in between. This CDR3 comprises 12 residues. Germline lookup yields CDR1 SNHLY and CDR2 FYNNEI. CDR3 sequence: CASTPPGSTQYF. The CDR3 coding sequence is TGTGCCAGCACCCCACCCGGGTCGACCCAGTACTTC.

CDR3 residues: CASSPLDRGGEKLFF. The CDR3 DNA reads TGTGCCAGCAGCCCCCTGGACAGGGGAGGGGAAAAACTGTTTTTT. V and J are TRBV7-9 and TRBJ1-4, with 9 bases that match TRBD1. V lost 5 bases and J lost 8; bases outside the gene matches: 9. The CDR3 extends over 15 amino acids. Germline V gene lookup returns CDR1 SEHNR and CDR2 FQNEAQ (reference sequence). The full variable domain, completed using reference TRBV7-9 and TRBJ1-4, is DTGVSQNPRHKITKRGQNVTFRCDPISEHNRLYWYRQTLGQGPEFLTYFQNEAQLEKSRLLSDRFSAERPKGSFSTLEIQRTEQGDSAMYLCASSPLDRGGEKLFFGSGTQLSVL.

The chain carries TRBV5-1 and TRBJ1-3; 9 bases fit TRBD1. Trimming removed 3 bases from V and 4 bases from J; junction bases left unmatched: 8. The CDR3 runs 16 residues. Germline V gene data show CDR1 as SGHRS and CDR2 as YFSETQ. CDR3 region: CASSSTGGAGGNTIYF. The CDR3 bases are TGCGCCAGCAGCTCTACAGGGGGCGCGGGGGGAAACACCATATATTTT. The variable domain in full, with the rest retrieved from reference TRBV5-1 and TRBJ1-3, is KAGVTQTPRYLIKTRGQQVTLSCSPISGHRSVSWYQQTPGQGLQFLFEYFSETQRNKGNFPGRFSGRQFSNSRSEMNVSTLELGDSALYLCASSSTGGAGGNTIYFGEGSWLTVV.

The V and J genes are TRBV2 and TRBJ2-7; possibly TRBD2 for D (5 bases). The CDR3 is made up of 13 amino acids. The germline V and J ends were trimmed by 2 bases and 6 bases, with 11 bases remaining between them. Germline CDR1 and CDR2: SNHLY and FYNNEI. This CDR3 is CASSETGRGEQYV. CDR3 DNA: TGTGCCAGCAGTGAAACGGGAAGAGGCGAGCAGTACGTC.

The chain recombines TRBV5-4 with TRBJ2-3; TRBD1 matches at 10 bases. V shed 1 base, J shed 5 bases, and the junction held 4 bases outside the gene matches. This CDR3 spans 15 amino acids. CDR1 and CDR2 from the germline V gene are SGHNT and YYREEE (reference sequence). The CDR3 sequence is CASSLSGTGEDTQYF. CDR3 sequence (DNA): TGTGCCAGCAGCTTGTCCGGGACAGGGGAAGATACGCAGTATTTT. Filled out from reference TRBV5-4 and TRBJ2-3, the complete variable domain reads ETGVTQSPTHLIKTRGQQVTLRCSSQSGHNTVSWYQQALGQGPQFIFQYYREEENGRGNFPPRFSGLQFPNYSSELNVNALELDDSALYLCASSLSGTGEDTQYFGPGTRLTVL.

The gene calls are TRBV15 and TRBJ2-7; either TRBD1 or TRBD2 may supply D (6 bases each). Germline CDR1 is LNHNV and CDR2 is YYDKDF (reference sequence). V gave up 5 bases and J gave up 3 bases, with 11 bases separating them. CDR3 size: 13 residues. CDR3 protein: CATSGGTLYEQYF. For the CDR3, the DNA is TGTGCCACCAGCGGAGGGACACTCTACGAGCAGTACTTC.

The CDR3 bases are TGTGCCAGCATTCTCGGGACACGCTATAATTCACCCCTCCACTTT. Its protein product is CASILGTRYNSPLHF. The genes are TRBV28 and TRBJ1-6; a possible D gene is TRBD1 (6 bases). This CDR3 comprises 15 residues. From germline, CDR1 is MDHEN and CDR2 SYDVKM. Between the trimmed V and J ends, which lost 7 bases and 3 bases, there was a span of 13 bases.

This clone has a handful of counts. The CDR3: CARSLVYRRKDRVYGYTF. In DNA form, the CDR3 reads TGTGCCAGAAGCTTGGTCTACCGCAGGAAGGACAGGGTCTATGGCTACACCTTC. The chain is built from TRBV5-3 and TRBJ1-2, with 8 bases aligning to TRBD1. TRBV5-3 is recorded as an ORF, its role being uncertain. The CDR3 consists of 18 residues. V trimming: 0 bases; J trimming: 4 bases; junction bases outside the gene matches: 14.

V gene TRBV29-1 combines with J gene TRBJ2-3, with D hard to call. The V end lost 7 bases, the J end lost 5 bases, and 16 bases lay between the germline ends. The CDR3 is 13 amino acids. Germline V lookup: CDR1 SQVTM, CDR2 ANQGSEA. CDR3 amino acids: CSARLVGGDTQYF. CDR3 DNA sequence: TGCAGCGCTCGTCTTGTCGGTGGAGATACGCAGTATTTT.

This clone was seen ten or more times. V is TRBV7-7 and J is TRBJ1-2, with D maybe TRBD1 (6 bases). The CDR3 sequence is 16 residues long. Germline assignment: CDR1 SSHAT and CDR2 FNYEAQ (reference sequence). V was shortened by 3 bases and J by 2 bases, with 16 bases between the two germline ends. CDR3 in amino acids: CASSLSYRVGNYGYTF. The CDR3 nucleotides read TGTGCCAGCAGCTTGTCCTACAGGGTCGGGAACTATGGCTACACCTTC. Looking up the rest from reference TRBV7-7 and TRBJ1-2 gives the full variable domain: GAGVSQSPRYKVTKRGQDVTLRCDPISSHATLYWYQQALGQGPEFLTYFNYEAQPDKSGLPSDRFSAERPEGSISTLTIQRTEQRDSAMYRCASSLSYRVGNYGYTFGSGTRLTVV.

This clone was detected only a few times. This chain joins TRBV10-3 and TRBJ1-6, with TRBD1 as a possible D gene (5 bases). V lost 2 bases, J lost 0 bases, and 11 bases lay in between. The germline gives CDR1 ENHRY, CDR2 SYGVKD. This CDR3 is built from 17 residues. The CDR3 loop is CAISETGLGSYNSPLHF. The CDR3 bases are TGTGCCATCAGTGAGACAGGCCTCGGCTCCTATAATTCACCCCTCCACTTT.

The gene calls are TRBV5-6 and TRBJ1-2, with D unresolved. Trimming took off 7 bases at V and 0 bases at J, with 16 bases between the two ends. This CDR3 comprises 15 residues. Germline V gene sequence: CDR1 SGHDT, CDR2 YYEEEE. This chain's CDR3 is CASGEVQVPNYGYTF. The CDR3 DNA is TGTGCCAGCGGCGAAGTCCAGGTGCCTAACTATGGCTACACCTTC.

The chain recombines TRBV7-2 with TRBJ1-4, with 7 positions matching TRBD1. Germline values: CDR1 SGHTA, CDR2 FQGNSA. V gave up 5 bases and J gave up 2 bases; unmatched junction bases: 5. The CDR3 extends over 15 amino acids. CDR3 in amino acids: CASSQDRVTNEKLFF. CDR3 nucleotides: TGTGCCAGCAGCCAAGACAGGGTCACTAATGAAAAACTGTTTTTT. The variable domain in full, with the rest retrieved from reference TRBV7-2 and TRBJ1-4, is GAGVSQSPSNKVTEKGKDVELRCDPISGHTALYWYRQSLGQGLEFLIYFQGNSAPDKSGLPSDRFSAERTGGSVSTLTIQRTQQEDSAVYLCASSQDRVTNEKLFFGSGTQLSVL.

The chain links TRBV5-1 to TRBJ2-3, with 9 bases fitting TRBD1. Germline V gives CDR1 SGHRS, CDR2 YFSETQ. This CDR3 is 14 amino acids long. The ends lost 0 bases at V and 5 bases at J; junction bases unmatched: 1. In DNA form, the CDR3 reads TGCGCCAGCAGCTTGGGACAGGGGGGAGATACGCAGTATTTT. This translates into CASSLGQGGDTQYF.

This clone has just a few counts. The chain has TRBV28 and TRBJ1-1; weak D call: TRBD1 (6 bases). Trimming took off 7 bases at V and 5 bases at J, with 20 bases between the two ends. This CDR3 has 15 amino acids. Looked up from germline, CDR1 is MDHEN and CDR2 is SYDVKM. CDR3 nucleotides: TGTGCCAGCAATCTCCCGTCGGGGGGCCGGACTGAAGCTTTCTTT. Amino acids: CASNLPSGGRTEAFF.

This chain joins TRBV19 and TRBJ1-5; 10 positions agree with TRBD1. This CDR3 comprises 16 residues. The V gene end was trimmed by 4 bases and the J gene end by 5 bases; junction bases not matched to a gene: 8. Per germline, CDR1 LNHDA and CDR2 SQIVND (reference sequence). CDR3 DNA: TGTGCCAGTAGTACGACAGACAGGGGGCTTTATCAGCCCCAGCATTTT. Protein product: CASSTTDRGLYQPQHF.

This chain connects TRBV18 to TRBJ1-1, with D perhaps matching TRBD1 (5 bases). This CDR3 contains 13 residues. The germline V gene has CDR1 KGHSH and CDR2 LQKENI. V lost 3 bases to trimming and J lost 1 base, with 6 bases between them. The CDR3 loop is CASSPTGNTEAFF. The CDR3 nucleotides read TGTGCCAGCTCACCCACAGGGAACACTGAAGCTTTCTTT.

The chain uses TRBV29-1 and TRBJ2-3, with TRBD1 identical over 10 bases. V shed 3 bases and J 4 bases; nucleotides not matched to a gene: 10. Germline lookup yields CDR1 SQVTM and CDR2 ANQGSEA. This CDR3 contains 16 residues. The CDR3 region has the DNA TGCAGCGTTGAGCTTGGACAGGGGGGAGTCGCAGATACGCAGTATTTT. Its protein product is CSVELGQGGVADTQYF.

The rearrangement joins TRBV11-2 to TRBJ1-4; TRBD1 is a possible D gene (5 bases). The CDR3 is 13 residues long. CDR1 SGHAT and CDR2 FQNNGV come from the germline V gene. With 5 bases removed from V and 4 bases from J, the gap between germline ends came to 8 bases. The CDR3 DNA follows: TGTGCCAGCAGCCTGGGGCTTAATGAAAAACTGTTTTTT. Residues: CASSLGLNEKLFF.

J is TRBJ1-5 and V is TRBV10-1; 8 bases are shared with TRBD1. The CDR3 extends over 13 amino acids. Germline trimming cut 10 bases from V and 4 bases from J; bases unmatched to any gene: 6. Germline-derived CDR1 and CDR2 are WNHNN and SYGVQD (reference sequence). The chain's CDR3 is CATSDRENQPQHF. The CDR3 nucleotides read TGCGCCACCTCGGACAGGGAAAATCAGCCCCAGCATTTT.